This TCR beta chain was identified in a study of blood T cell repertoires in COVID-19 (dated by TCRdb to 2020 to 2022). General notes on the study: Samples covering the acute and convalescent phases of COVID-19 were provided by collaborators in the United States, Italy and Spain. The material from the prospective study consisted of cDNA or gDNA derived from T cells, B-cell-depleted T cells, or PBMCs. The dataset comprised deeply sampled blood TCRbeta repertoires from subjects exposed to, actively infected with, or recovered from COVID-19. A freely available public database, intended as a resource for researchers studying the immune response to SARS-CoV-2, is where the repertoires were released. The samples were drawn from the first 160 participants of the ongoing ImmuneRACE study and from some 1,300 subjects provided by 6 global collaborators. Sample metadata almost always included a de-identified subject ID, COVID-19 status, age in years and sex. Where HLA class I and class II types were available, the types were taken from metadata supplied by the sample provider, not from assay-based typing. What the study reported, not specific to this receptor: Clinical and demographic metadata were provided uncurated, with the amount varying by source and participant.

From V the trimming removes 4 bases and from J it removes 1 base, while the gene matches leave 13 bases of the junction unaccounted for. From the germline V gene, CDR1 is SGHRS and CDR2 is YFSETQ. From its cysteine to its phenylalanine, the CDR3 spans 19 amino acids. CDR3 DNA only is kept here, 57 bases in frame from base 1. About this clone itself: This receptor's antigen is unknown. Within one base of it there is no much larger clone, and no base qualities were kept.

TCRbeta CDR3 regions were amplified from genomic DNA using the immunoSEQ Assay, a bias-controlled multiplex PCR. On the study's bioinformatics: The number of nucleated cells in each sample was estimated from the amplification of reference gene primers within the assay. To quantify the absolute abundance of each unique TCRbeta CDR3 rearrangement, sequence reads were collapsed and filtered. For each sample, productive Simpson clonality was calculated as the square root of Simpson's diversity index across productive rearrangements. TCRdb mirrors the immuneACCESS table, restricted to in-frame sequences. Some clones are absent from its copies; in checked studies, under half trace to an unresolved V gene, and the reason for the others is unknown. The DNA was the basis for D and trimming; V, J and clone size are from that table. The sample yields some 94,000 clones; about 83% were counted once. In total, the top ten clones hold around 2% of the sample.

Each collaborating institution followed its own protocols to collect whole blood in K2EDTA tubes. Collaborator samples were shipped for TCRbeta analysis as frozen whole blood, isolated PBMCs, or DNA extracted from either sample type. The sample consisted of peripheral blood. The V gene is TRBV5-1 and the J gene is TRBJ2-1, with 11 junctional bases fitting TRBD1. The receptor was isolated from a man between 65 and 80 years old with active or convalescent COVID-19. The CDR3 amino acid sequence is: CASSPTGTGGSRSYNEQFF. DNA sequence: TGCGCCAGCAGCCCCACCGGGACAGGGGGAAGTAGGTCCTACAATGAGCAGTTCTTC.